This entry lists 26 T cell receptor beta chains sequenced from one sample in a study of T cells after yellow fever vaccination. Each CDR3 protein is one row after TCRdb ran MiXCR on the 5' RACE reads. The sample yields around 400,000 distinct CDR3 sequences, 9.5% to 13% seen once. Material: PBMCs, obtained on the day of the first yellow fever vaccination. The receptors shown here come from a man aged 18 to 30 who received the YFV17D yellow fever vaccine.

In its sample, this clonotype was seen many times. The chain employs TRBV7-2 and TRBJ2-5; 8 bases fit TRBD2. Germline V gives CDR1 SGHTA, CDR2 FQGNSA. Germline trimming cut 5 bases from V and 9 bases from J; bases unmatched to any gene: 8. There are 13 residues in the CDR3. The chain's CDR3 is CASSDPGLGSQYF. In DNA form, the CDR3 reads TGTGCCAGCAGCGATCCGGGACTAGGGTCCCAGTACTTC.

This sequence joins TRBV19 and TRBJ1-2, with D possibly TRBD1 on 5 matching bases. V dropped 5 bases and J dropped 4 bases, with 23 bases sitting between them. This CDR3 spans 17 amino acids. CDR1 is LNHDA and CDR2 is SQIVND in the germline V gene (reference sequence). CDR3 nucleotide sequence: TGTGCCAGTAGTTCCCAGGGCGGGCCGGCGGACCGCTATGGCTACACCTTC. Its translation is CASSSQGGPADRYGYTF.

This rearrangement joins TRBV29-1 to TRBJ2-1; 8 bases fit TRBD2. Germline CDR1 is SQVTM and CDR2 is ANQGSEA. The CDR3 has 14 amino acids. Unmatched junction bases numbered 7, after V lost 7 bases and J lost 2 bases. The CDR3 sequence: CSALGGGTYNEQFF. CDR3 DNA sequence: TGCAGCGCCCTAGGCGGGGGGACCTACAATGAGCAGTTCTTC.

The chain is built from TRBV4-3 and TRBJ1-1, with D possibly TRBD1 on 6 matching bases. Germline CDR1 LGHNA, CDR2 YSLEER. This CDR3 spans 15 amino acids. Trimming removed 0 bases from V and 6 bases from J, with 14 bases in between. CDR3 sequence reads: CASSQEGEGDAEAFF. The CDR3 DNA follows: TGCGCCAGCAGCCAAGAGGGGGAGGGGGATGCTGAAGCTTTCTTT.

The chain couples TRBV6-5 to TRBJ1-2, with D possibly matching TRBD1 (5 bases). V lost 2 bases to trimming and J lost 4 bases, with 11 bases between them. CDR1 and CDR2 (germline): MNHEY, SVGAGI. The CDR3 has 14 residues. CDR3 region: CASSYGADVYGYTF. DNA for the CDR3: TGTGCCAGCAGTTACGGGGCAGACGTCTATGGCTACACCTTC.

The sample holds a few counts of this clonotype. The J gene is TRBJ1-1, the V gene TRBV15, with D maybe TRBD1 (5 bases). The CDR3 has 14 residues. The germline V and J ends were trimmed by 0 bases and 11 bases, with 16 bases remaining between them. Per the germline V gene, CDR1 is LNHNV and CDR2 is YYDKDF (reference sequence). CDR3 nucleotide sequence: TGTGCCACCAGCAGAGATCGGCGGCAGGGCTTGGCTTTCTTT. This sequence encodes CATSRDRRQGLAFF.

This chain links TRBV5-6 with TRBJ1-1; 8 bases line up with TRBD1. The junction had 9 bases not matched to a gene; V was cut back by 0 bases and J by 5 bases. The CDR3 is 16 amino acids. CDR1 and CDR2 (germline): SGHDT, YYEEEE. The CDR3 sequence is CASSLGGTGGGTEAFF. CDR3 DNA: TGTGCCAGCAGCTTGGGGGGAACAGGGGGAGGAACTGAAGCTTTCTTT.

This clonotype was seen more than once but under ten times. J is TRBJ2-3 and V is TRBV25-1; perhaps TRBD1 as D (6 bases). Germline CDR1 is MGHDK and CDR2 is SYGVNS. Trimming pared 3 bases from V and 4 bases from J, leaving 8 bases between. The CDR3 is made up of 13 amino acids. This CDR3 is CASSEWGPDTQYF. CDR3 in DNA: TGTGCCAGCAGTGAGTGGGGGCCAGATACGCAGTATTTT.

The rearrangement uses TRBV29-1 and TRBJ1-1; unclear D gene. The CDR3 contains 15 residues. V lost 4 bases and J 3 bases, leaving 18 bases between the germline ends. Per the germline V gene, CDR1 is SQVTM and CDR2 is ANQGSEA. In nucleotides, the CDR3 is TGCAGCGTTGGGACGTCGTGGTTCATAGACACTGAAGCTTTCTTT. Translating it yields CSVGTSWFIDTEAFF. Based on the CDR3 plus reference TRBV29-1 and TRBJ1-1, the full variable domain is SAVISQKPSRDICQRGTSLTIQCQVDSQVTMMFWYRQQPGQSLTLIATANQGSEATYESGFVIDKFPISRPNLTFSTLTVSNMSPEDSSIYLCSVGTSWFIDTEAFFGQGTRLTVV.

This clonotype was observed a handful of times. The V call is TRBV12-3 or TRBV12-4, the J call TRBJ2-2; D might be TRBD1 (5 bases). V lost 8 bases, J lost 7 bases, and 8 bases lay in between. This CDR3 spans 11 amino acids. The CDR3 coding sequence is TGTGCCAGCCAGGACAACGGGGAGCTGTTTTTT. Translating it yields CASQDNGELFF.

This clonotype has ten or more counts. The chain employs TRBV11-3 and TRBJ2-1; D might be TRBD1 (6 bases). The CDR3 sequence is 16 residues long. Germline lookup yields CDR1 SGHNT and CDR2 YENEEA. Trimming left V 5 bases short and J 0 bases short, with 14 bases between. CDR3 protein: CASSVGQSSSYNEQFF. Written as DNA, the CDR3 is TGTGCCAGCAGCGTTGGACAGTCGAGCTCCTACAATGAGCAGTTCTTC.

This clonotype was observed a few times. The chain links TRBV11-2 to TRBJ2-2; TRBD2 is a possible D gene (5 bases). This CDR3 is 16 amino acids long. Trimming took off 2 bases at V and 6 bases at J, with 16 bases between the two ends. Looked up from germline, CDR1 is SGHAT and CDR2 is FQNNGV. The CDR3 loop reads CASSLSPKGGAGELFF. As DNA, the CDR3 is TGTGCCAGCAGCTTATCCCCCAAAGGAGGCGCCGGGGAGCTGTTTTTT. The full variable domain, rest sourced from reference TRBV11-2 and TRBJ2-2, is EAGVAQSPRYKIIEKRQSVAFWCNPISGHATLYWYQQILGQGPKLLIQFQNNGVVDDSQLPKDRFSAERLKGVDSTLKIQPAKLEDSAVYLCASSLSPKGGAGELFFGEGSRLTVL.

This chain connects TRBV5-1 to TRBJ2-3; unclear D gene. The CDR3 runs to 15 residues. The V gene's germline CDR1 is SGHRS and CDR2 YFSETQ. V lost 1 base and J lost 4, with 13 bases in between. CDR3 region: CASSLNPARADTQYF. The DNA of the CDR3 is TGCGCCAGCAGCTTGAATCCAGCGCGCGCAGATACGCAGTATTTT. Using reference TRBV5-1 and TRBJ2-3 for the parts outside the CDR3, the full variable domain is KAGVTQTPRYLIKTRGQQVTLSCSPISGHRSVSWYQQTPGQGLQFLFEYFSETQRNKGNFPGRFSGRQFSNSRSEMNVSTLELGDSALYLCASSLNPARADTQYFGPGTRLTVL.

The sample holds a few counts of this clonotype. The V gene is TRBV7-3, the J gene TRBJ2-1, with D maybe TRBD2 (7 bases). V lost 2 bases and J 2 bases, leaving 10 bases between the germline ends. Germline V gene sequence: CDR1 SGHTA, CDR2 FQGTGA. This CDR3 has 15 residues. CDR3 region: CASSLGRGAYNEQFF. CDR3 coding DNA: TGTGCCAGCAGCTTAGGGAGGGGGGCCTACAATGAGCAGTTCTTC.

This clonotype was seen a handful of times. One junction end disagrees with the germline gene, perhaps due to a read error. This chain uses TRBV7-2 with TRBJ1-5; the D gene is possibly TRBD1 (5 bases). Germline V gives CDR1 SGHTA, CDR2 FQGNSA. This CDR3 is 15 amino acids long. The CDR3 here is CASTLLIGGNQPQHF. CDR3 coding DNA: TGTGCCAGCACCTTACTAATTGGGGGAAATCAGCCCCAGCATTTT.

CDR3 coding DNA: TGTGCCAGCAGCCGTGGGGAGTCCGGTGAGACCCAGTACTTC. It is translated as CASSRGESGETQYF. J is TRBJ2-5 and V is TRBV3-1; perhaps TRBD2 as D (5 bases). Per the germline V gene, CDR1 is LGHDT and CDR2 is YNNKEL (reference sequence). Trimming removed 4 bases at V and 5 bases at J, with 14 bases between. The CDR3 covers 14 residues.

This clonotype was picked up many times. The chain combines TRBV29-1 with TRBJ1-2, with 7 bases lining up with TRBD1. The CDR3 consists of 15 residues. CDR1 SQVTM and CDR2 ANQGSEA come from the germline V gene. With 7 bases clipped from V and 0 bases from J, the junction kept 11 bases outside the gene matches. CDR3 bases: TGCAGCGCCGAAGGGTTCAGGGGGGCTAACTATGGCTACACCTTC. Residues: CSAEGFRGANYGYTF.

In the case of this clonotype: At one end, the junction sequence differs from germline, possibly due to a read error. The V gene is TRBV18, the J gene TRBJ1-2; the match to TRBD1 covers 9 bases. The CDR3 runs 16 residues. In germline, CDR1 is KGHSH, CDR2 LQKENI. The CDR3 spells CDSSPTTSGQGSGYTF. CDR3 sequence (DNA): TGTGACAGCTCACCTACAACATCTGGACAGGGGTCTGGCTACACCTTC.

This clonotype has just a few counts. CDR3 loop: CATSPRSGGTDTQYF. DNA of the CDR3: TGTGCCACCAGCCCGAGGAGCGGGGGAACAGATACGCAGTATTTT. The chain carries TRBV24-1 and TRBJ2-3, with TRBD2 identical over 8 bases. The trim removed 7 bases at V and 3 bases at J, leaving 8 bases unmatched. The CDR3 runs 15 residues. Germline V gene data show CDR1 as KGHDR and CDR2 as SFDVKD.

The chain combines TRBV6-2 or TRBV6-3 with TRBJ2-7; 10 bases agree with TRBD2. J lost 12 bases, V lost 0 bases, and 5 bases had no gene match. This CDR3 spans 13 amino acids. Germline V gene sequence: CDR1 MNHEY, CDR2 SVGEGT. The CDR3 bases are TGTGCCAGCAGTTACTCTAGCGGGGGGCCGTGGTACTTC. It is translated as CASSYSSGGPWYF.

The chain uses TRBV6-4 and TRBJ2-1; D is perhaps TRBD1 or TRBD2 (5 bases each). V was trimmed by 10 bases and J by 8 bases, leaving 9 bases between them. Per germline, CDR1 MRHNA and CDR2 SNTAGT. CDR3 size: 10 residues. This CDR3 is CATRDDEQFF. The CDR3, as DNA: TGTGCCACCCGGGACGATGAGCAGTTCTTC.

This clonotype showed up just a few times. The chain carries TRBV20-1 and TRBJ1-1; tentatively, D is TRBD1 (6 bases). Germline assignment: CDR1 DFQATT and CDR2 SNEGSKA (reference sequence). V shed 3 bases and J shed 1 base, with 12 bases lying between them. This CDR3 comprises 14 residues. The CDR3 sequence: CSASFGTRNTEAFF. The CDR3 nucleotides are TGCAGTGCTAGTTTCGGGACAAGGAACACTGAAGCTTTCTTT.

J is TRBJ1-6 and V is TRBV6-5; TRBD1 might be the D (6 bases). Germline assignment: CDR1 MNHEY and CDR2 SVGAGI. Trimming shortened V by 4 bases and J by 6 bases, and 10 bases separated the two germline ends. This CDR3 contains 14 residues. The CDR3 loop is CASSWGLGNSPLHF. CDR3 sequence (DNA): TGTGCCAGCAGTTGGGGGCTGGGTAATTCACCCCTCCACTTT.

This clonotype appeared a few times. This chain uses TRBV7-6 with TRBJ1-1; D perhaps matches TRBD1 (5 bases). The CDR3 covers 14 residues. Trimming stripped 7 bases from V and 7 bases from J, with 19 bases between. Germline V gives CDR1 SGHVS, CDR2 FNYEAQ. The CDR3 DNA sequence: TGTGCCAGCACTTACCTGACGGGACCCTATGAAGCTTTCTTT. It translates to CASTYLTGPYEAFF.

The chain combines TRBV30 with TRBJ2-7, with 7 bases fitting TRBD2. The germline gives CDR1 GTSNPN, CDR2 SVGIG (reference sequence). V lost 3 bases and J lost 2; bases outside the gene matches: 13. CDR3 size: 16 residues. DNA of the CDR3: TGTGCCTGGAGCCAAAAATGGGGGGGTGTCCCCTACGAGCAGTACTTC. Translation gives CAWSQKWGGVPYEQYF.

This rearrangement joins TRBV5-1 to TRBJ2-2; D may be TRBD2 (6 bases). The CDR3 consists of 15 residues. V lost 3 bases and J lost 4, with 13 bases in between. Germline V lookup: CDR1 SGHRS, CDR2 YFSETQ. CDR3 protein: CASSSGEAFTGELFF. The CDR3 DNA is TGCGCCAGCAGCTCGGGAGAGGCCTTCACCGGGGAGCTGTTTTTT. Full variable domain (missing parts from reference TRBV5-1 and TRBJ2-2): KAGVTQTPRYLIKTRGQQVTLSCSPISGHRSVSWYQQTPGQGLQFLFEYFSETQRNKGNFPGRFSGRQFSNSRSEMNVSTLELGDSALYLCASSSGEAFTGELFFGEGSRLTVL.